What follows are 11 T cell receptor beta chains derived from one specimen sequenced in a study of control samples from healthy donors and cancer patients. The assay was immunoSEQ multiplex PCR, and TCRdb's table has in-frame clones only and misses some. The data show about 170,000 clones, roughly nine tenths seen once. The sequenced sample was blood. These receptors all stem from a woman younger than 45 in good health.

V is TRBV7-2 and J is TRBJ1-4, with 11 bases that match TRBD1. The CDR3 loop spans 14 amino acids. The ends lost 4 bases at V and 7 bases at J; junction bases unmatched: 2. The germline CDR1 and CDR2 sequences are SGHTA and FQGNSA. CDR3 residues: CASSSDRGPEKLFF. CDR3 DNA sequence: TGTGCCAGCAGCTCGGACAGGGGGCCTGAAAAACTGTTTTTT.

The chain employs TRBV2 and TRBJ1-2; possibly TRBD1 for D (5 bases). Trimming left V 8 bases short and J 1 base short, with 17 bases between. The CDR3 extends over 15 amino acids. Per the germline V gene, CDR1 is SNHLY and CDR2 is FYNNEI. The CDR3 coding sequence is TGTGCCAGCCGCATCCAGGGCAAACTTAACTATGGCTACACCTTC. As protein: CASRIQGKLNYGYTF. The full variable domain, its missing parts supplied by reference TRBV2 and TRBJ1-2, is EPEVTQTPSHQVTQMGQEVILRCVPISNHLYFYWYRQILGQKVEFLVSFYNNEISEKSEIFDDQFSVERPDGSNFTLKIRSTKLEDSAMYFCASRIQGKLNYGYTFGSGTRLTVV.

The chain links TRBV3-1 (or the pseudogene TRBV3-2) to TRBJ1-1, with D possibly TRBD1 on 6 matching bases. The V gene lost 5 bases and the J gene lost 5 bases, with 12 bases spanning the gap. Germline loops: CDR1 LGHDT, CDR2 YNNKEL (reference sequence). The CDR3 is 13 amino acids. The CDR3 nucleotides read TGTGCCAGCAGCTACTACAGGGCGACTGAAGCTTTCTTT. Protein sequence: CASSYYRATEAFF.

A note on this clone: Additional DNA sequences in this sample encode the identical CDR3. The V call is TRBV27, the J call TRBJ2-7; TRBD1 matches at 7 bases. Trimming at V came to 5 bases and at J to 2 bases, leaving 3 bases not matched to a gene. Germline V gives CDR1 MNHEY, CDR2 SMNVEV (reference sequence). The CDR3 sequence is 13 residues long. The CDR3 DNA reads TGTGCCAGCAGTCGGGACAGAACCTACGAGCAGTACTTC. Protein: CASSRDRTYEQYF.

Concerning this clone itself: The same CDR3 can be traced to other DNA sequences in this sample. The chain carries TRBV7-2 and TRBJ2-3; no firm D call. In germline, CDR1 is SGHTA, CDR2 FQGNSA. This CDR3 has 12 residues. V gave up 4 bases and J gave up 2 bases, with 4 bases separating them. The CDR3 region has the DNA TGTGCCAGCAGCTCTTACACAGATACGCAGTATTTT. It codes for CASSSYTDTQYF. The whole variable domain, filled in from reference TRBV7-2 and TRBJ2-3, reads GAGVSQSPSNKVTEKGKDVELRCDPISGHTALYWYRQSLGQGLEFLIYFQGNSAPDKSGLPSDRFSAERTGGSVSTLTIQRTQQEDSAVYLCASSSYTDTQYFGPGTRLTVL.

V gene TRBV29-1 combines with J gene TRBJ1-1, with D possibly TRBD1 on 5 matching bases. The CDR3 totals 13 residues. Germline CDR1 reads SQVTM; CDR2 reads ANQGSEA. Trimming removed 4 bases at V and 5 bases at J, with 14 bases between. In DNA form, the CDR3 reads TGCAGCGTTGGACGGGGCTCGGGGACTGAAGCTTTCTTT. It yields the protein CSVGRGSGTEAFF.

The chain carries TRBV24-1 and TRBJ2-2; perhaps D is TRBD1 or TRBD2 (5 bases each). Looked up from germline, CDR1 is KGHDR and CDR2 is SFDVKD. There are 14 residues in the CDR3. V shed 3 bases and J shed 6 bases, with 10 bases lying between them. CDR3 DNA: TGTGCCACCAGTGATGGGGGTTTCGCCGGGGAGCTGTTTTTT. Its protein product is CATSDGGFAGELFF.

The V and J genes are TRBV27 and TRBJ1-3, with TRBD1 identical over 10 bases. J was trimmed by 2 bases and V by 0 bases; bases with no gene match: 1. The V gene's germline CDR1 is MNHEY and CDR2 SMNVEV (reference sequence). This CDR3 region has 16 residues. The CDR3: CASSLSGQGTGNTIYF. CDR3 DNA: TGTGCCAGCAGTTTATCGGGACAGGGGACTGGAAACACCATATATTTT.

This rearrangement joins TRBV9 to TRBJ1-6; D may be TRBD1 (6 bases). Trimming left V 3 bases short and J 0 bases short, with 7 bases between. Per germline, CDR1 SGDLS and CDR2 YYNGEE. The CDR3 extends over 15 amino acids. The CDR3, as DNA: TGTGCCAGCAGCGAGGACAGCTCCTATAATTCACCCCTCCACTTT. It yields the protein CASSEDSSYNSPLHF.

This clone was detected a few times. J is TRBJ2-6 and V is TRBV6-5, with D perhaps TRBD1 (6 bases). V lost 6 bases, J lost 1 base, and 7 bases lay in between. The V gene's germline CDR1 is MNHEY and CDR2 SVGAGI. The CDR3 length is 14 residues. The CDR3 loop reads CASSGQSGANVLTF. The CDR3 DNA sequence: TGTGCCAGCAGCGGACAGTCTGGGGCCAACGTCCTGACTTTC.

This chain links TRBV6-5 with TRBJ2-5, with 8 bases matching TRBD1. The J call may be faulty, since TRBJ2-7 better matches the DNA end. This CDR3 has 14 amino acids. The germline gives CDR1 MNHEY, CDR2 SVGAGI. The CDR3 sequence is CASSYGGQAYEQYF. The CDR3 DNA is TGTGCCAGCAGTTACGGGGGACAGGCCTACGAGCAGTACTTC.